Listed below are T cell receptor beta chains from one sample, sequenced in a study of Ad26.COV2.S vaccination and SARS-CoV-2 variants. TCRdb's table, derived via immunoSEQ multiplex PCR, lists solely in-frame clones and lacks some. This sample carries approximately 280,000 clones, approximately 87% of them seen once, and the ten largest clones take more than 2.5%. The sequences come from peripheral blood, collected in a trial of Ad26.COV2.S vaccine versus placebo. All receptors derive from a person between 18 and 59 years old who received the Ad26.COV2.S COVID-19 vaccine or a placebo. CDR3s include the opening cysteine and the closing phenylalanine or tryptophan. The D gene is left open where the match is weak. Only part of the rows carry a size: once, few, many, or a class if the clone is expanded.

d_call | j_call | clone_size | v_call | cdr3_nt | cdr3_aa
- | TRBJ1-1 | - | TRBV29-1 | TGCAGCGCGGACAGGAACACTGAAGCTTTCTTT | CSADRNTEAFF
- | TRBJ1-6 | - | TRBV18 | TGTGCCAGCTCACCTGACAACAGTAATTCACCCCTCCACTTT | CASSPDNSNSPLHF
- | TRBJ2-1 | - | TRBV30 | TGTGCCTGGAACAGTTACAATGAGCAGTTCTTC | CAWNSYNEQFF
- | TRBJ2-3 | once | TRBV4-3 | TGCGCCAGCAGCCAACTACTGGGCGACAAGGAGAGTACGCAGTATTTT | CASSQLLGDKESTQYF
TRBD1 | TRBJ1-4 | - | TRBV27 | TGTGCCAGCAGTTACAGGGGGGCTGATGAAAAACTGTTTTTT | CASSYRGADEKLFF
- | TRBJ1-3 | - | TRBV29-1 | TGCAGCGTTCTCTCTGGAAACACCATATATTTT | CSVLSGNTIYF
TRBD2 | TRBJ2-2 | - | TRBV10-2 | TGCGCCAGCAGTGAGTCGAGATTAGCGGGACGGAACACCGGGGAGCTGTTTTTT | CASSESRLAGRNTGELFF
- | TRBJ1-2 | - | TRBV10-3 | TGTGCCATCAGTGAGTCGACTGGGACGTATGGCTACACCTTC | CAISESTGTYGYTF
- | TRBJ1-1 | - | TRBV7-8 | TGTGCCAGCAGCCTCAAGGGCCAAAACACTGAAGCTTTCTTT | CASSLKGQNTEAFF
TRBD2 | TRBJ2-5 | - | TRBV7-9 | TGTGCCAGCAGCTTCGGGACTAGCGGGGGAGGGCAAGAGACCCAGTACTTC | CASSFGTSGGGQETQYF
TRBD1 | TRBJ1-1 | once | TRBV30 | TGTGCCTGGACACAGGGGGCAGACACTGAAGCTTTCTTT | CAWTQGADTEAFF
- | TRBJ2-7 | - | TRBV21-1 | TGTGCCAGCAGCAAAGCGTCAGGATACCTAAAGGGTTACGAGCAGTACTTC | CASSKASGYLKGYEQYF
TRBD1 | TRBJ2-7 | - | TRBV11-2 | TGTGCCAGCAGCTTTAAGGACAGGGTGGGTTTGAACGAGCAGTACTTC | CASSFKDRVGLNEQYF
- | TRBJ1-1 | once | TRBV25-1 | TGTGCCAGCATGGAGCATCCGAACACTGAAGCTTTCTTT | CASMEHPNTEAFF
- | TRBJ2-7 | - | TRBV11-2 | TGTGCCAGCAGCCCGGTTAAGGGGTCCCCCGGGAGCGAGCAGTACTTC | CASSPVKGSPGSEQYF
TRBD1 | TRBJ2-4 | - | TRBV18 | TGTGCCAGCTCACTTGGACAGGGCCAAAACATTCAGTACTTC | CASSLGQGQNIQYF
TRBD1 | TRBJ1-6 | - | TRBV7-9 | TGTGCCAGCAGCCCTCACAGGGGGGGTGTGATTTCCTATAATTCACCCCTCCACTTT | CASSPHRGGVISYNSPLHF
TRBD2 | TRBJ2-3 | once | TRBV5-1 | TGCGCCAGCAGCGAAGGACTAGCGGCCGGCACAGATACGCAGTATTTT | CASSEGLAAGTDTQYF
- | TRBJ1-1 | - | TRBV5-1 | TGCGCCAGCAGCGGCCAGGGTTCGGCGAGCACTGAAGCTTTCTTT | CASSGQGSASTEAFF
- | TRBJ1-4 | - | TRBV18 | TGTGCCAGCTCACCCCGGGACAATGAGGAAAAACTGTTTTTT | CASSPRDNEEKLFF
- | TRBJ1-1 | once | TRBV28 | TGTGCCAGCAGTTCCCCCGGGGGGGACACTGAAGCTTTCTTT | CASSSPGGDTEAFF
TRBD2 | TRBJ2-3 | once | TRBV27 | TGTGCCAGCAGTTTTTCTATCGGACTAGCGGGAGTTCCAGATACGCAGTATTTT | CASSFSIGLAGVPDTQYF
- | TRBJ2-3 | - | TRBV5-1 | TGCGCCAGCACCTTTCGATGGCCCAGGTCCAAGGAGGATACGCAGTATTTT | CASTFRWPRSKEDTQYF
- | TRBJ2-1 | - | TRBV2 | TGTGCCAGCACAGAGGGGTCGAGCTCCTACAATGAGCAGTTCTTC | CASTEGSSSYNEQFF
- | TRBJ2-7 | - | TRBV7-3 | TGTGCCAGCAGCTTTGGACCGGCCTACGAGCAGTACTTC | CASSFGPAYEQYF
TRBD1 | TRBJ1-3 | - | TRBV5-6 | TGTGCCAGCAGCCCCGAGACAGGGGTTGGAAACACCATATATTTT | CASSPETGVGNTIYF
TRBD2 | TRBJ2-3 | - | TRBV29-1 | TGCAGCGCAGGACTAGCGGGAGGCACAGATACGCAGTATTTT | CSAGLAGGTDTQYF
- | TRBJ1-5 | - | TRBV3-1/TRBV3-2 | TGTGCCAGCAGCCAGGGGGTATGGCAGCCCCAGCATTTT | CASSQGVWQPQHF
- | TRBJ1-2 | - | TRBV4-1 | TGCGCCAGCAGCCCAGGGCCCCGGGGTAGTAACTATGGCTACACCTTC | CASSPGPRGSNYGYTF
TRBD1 | TRBJ2-7 | - | TRBV12-3/TRBV12-4 | TGTGCCAGCCGAGGGACAGGGGTCTACGAGCAGTACTTC | CASRGTGVYEQYF
- | TRBJ1-1 | - | TRBV5-1 | TGCGCCAGCAGCGACACTCGTCGAGGGGGCACTGAAGCTTTCTTT | CASSDTRRGGTEAFF
TRBD2 | TRBJ2-2 | - | TRBV7-6 | TGTGCCAGCAGCACCCGCAGTGGGGCGGGAGGGCCGTATGGGGAGCTGTTTTTT | CASSTRSGAGGPYGELFF
TRBD2 | TRBJ2-1 | - | TRBV10-3 | TGTGCCACCACTAGCGGGAGTGTGAATGAGCAGTTCTTC | CATTSGSVNEQFF
TRBD1 | TRBJ1-5 | - | TRBV7-2 | TGTGCCAGCAGCTCTGACAGGGGGGGCAATCAGCCCCAGCATTTT | CASSSDRGGNQPQHF
TRBD1 | TRBJ2-7 | - | TRBV19 | TGTGCCAGTAGCCACGACAGGGGGACCTCCTACGAGCAGTACTTC | CASSHDRGTSYEQYF
- | TRBJ2-7 | - | TRBV3-1/TRBV3-2 | TGTGCCAGCAGCCTTACCGGGGACTACGAGCAGTACTTC | CASSLTGDYEQYF
- | TRBJ1-1 | - | TRBV29-1 | TGCAGCGTGCACAGGGAACCGCTGAACACTGAAGCTTTCTTT | CSVHREPLNTEAFF